The source of this T cell receptor beta chain is a study of beta chain features in type 1 diabetes. Study-level points and caveats: In comparison with healthy donors, patients had naive, central memory and Treg TCRB repertoires that appeared more similar.

This clone was observed a handful of times. Its matching antigen is unknown. The CDR3 has 14 amino acids. With 2 bases removed from V and 4 bases from J, the gap between germline ends came to 11 bases. CDR1 SEHNR and CDR2 FQNEAQ come from the germline V gene (reference sequence). Every isolated RNA sample was fully reverse transcribed, so sequencing captured expressed TCRB transcripts. Method: immunoSEQ multiplex PCR; TCRdb's copy keeps in-frame clones and lacks some. The table includes roughly 450,000 clones, approximately 10% detected once. Sorting based on CD45RO/CCR7/CD25/CD127/CD95/CD27 separated CD4+ naive, central memory, regulatory and stem cell-like memory cells.

J is TRBJ1-2 and V is TRBV7-9; D gene unclear. Sequencing was carried out using naive CD4+ T cells from blood. The sequence was collected from a woman aged 18-29 years in good health. The CDR3 reads CASSLSGGPYGYTF. The CDR3 DNA sequence: TGTGCCAGCAGCTTATCGGGCGGCCCCTATGGCTACACCTTC. The full variable domain, in which reference TRBV7-9 and TRBJ1-2 provide the parts outside the CDR3, is DTGVSQNPRHKITKRGQNVTFRCDPISEHNRLYWYRQTLGQGPEFLTYFQNEAQLEKSRLLSDRFSAERPKGSFSTLEIQRTEQGDSAMYLCASSLSGGPYGYTFGSGTRLTVV.